This note documents a single TCR beta chain sequence. Its antigen is still unknown. CDR3 size: 15 residues. Germline CDR1 and CDR2: MNHEY and SVGAGI. V lost 6 bases, J lost 8 bases, and 7 bases stayed unmatched. The data originate from a study of cytomegalovirus exposure and HLA in healthy donors. Study-wide findings and caveats: Most subjects' HLA-A and HLA-B alleles were reportedly predicted from TCR beta sequences. As confirmed in vitro, three CMV-associated chains were specific for CMV antigens.

This PCR relied on a set of 60 Vbeta primers and 13 Jbeta primers. Sequencing used immunoSEQ multiplex PCR; TCRdb keeps in-frame clones, though not all of them. This table has 250,000 to 350,000 clones, about nine tenths appearing once. J is TRBJ2-1 and V is TRBV6-5, with 13 bases identical to TRBD2. The sequencing sample was made of PBMCs. The clonotype comes from a man aged 35 to 55 in good health and CMV-seropositive. CDR3 loop: CASSRGTSGTYEQFF. CDR3 DNA: TGTGCCAGCAGCCGCGGGACTAGCGGGACCTATGAGCAGTTCTTC.